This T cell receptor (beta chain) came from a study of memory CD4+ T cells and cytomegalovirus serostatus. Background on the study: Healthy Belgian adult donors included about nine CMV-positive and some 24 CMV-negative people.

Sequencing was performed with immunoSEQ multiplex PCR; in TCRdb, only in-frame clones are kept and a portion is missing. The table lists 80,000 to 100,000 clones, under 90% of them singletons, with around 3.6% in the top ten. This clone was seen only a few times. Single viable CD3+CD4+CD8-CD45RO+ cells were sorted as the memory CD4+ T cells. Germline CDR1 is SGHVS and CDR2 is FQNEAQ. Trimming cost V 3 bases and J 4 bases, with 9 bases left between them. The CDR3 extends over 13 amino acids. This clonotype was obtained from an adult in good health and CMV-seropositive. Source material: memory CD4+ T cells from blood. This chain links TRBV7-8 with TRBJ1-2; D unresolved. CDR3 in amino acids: CASSFGPGYGYTF. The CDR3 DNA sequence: TGTGCCAGCAGCTTCGGACCCGGCTATGGCTACACCTTC.